This T cell receptor beta chain was retrieved from a study of OX40 agonist ivuxolimab in advanced cancers. Looking at the study overall: Cohort: roughly 80% men, mean age around 55, aged roughly 20 to 79.

Blood samples were obtained at baseline, cycle 4 day 1, and cycle 7 day 1. Clones were sequenced by immunoSEQ multiplex PCR, and TCRdb holds only the in-frame ones, with some missing. The sample lists approximately 40,000 clones, about 90% seen once, with 5.5% to 7.5% in the top ten. The material sequenced was CD4+ or CD8+ T cells sorted from blood, taken in a trial of the OX40 agonist ivuxolimab. The TCR sequence derives from an adult with an advanced solid tumor such as melanoma, head and neck, liver or kidney cancer.

CDR3 in DNA: TGTGCCAGCAGCAGGGGACAGGGGAAGAACACTGAAGCTTTCTTT. Encoded protein: CASSRGQGKNTEAFF. The V and J genes are TRBV14 and TRBJ1-1; 10 positions match TRBD1. This CDR3 has 15 residues. V shed 5 bases and J 1 base; nucleotides not matched to a gene: 4. Germline CDR1 SGHDN, CDR2 FVKESK. Based on the CDR3 plus reference TRBV14 and TRBJ1-1, the full variable domain is EAGVTQFPSHSVIEKGQTVTLRCDPISGHDNLYWYRRVMGKEIKFLLHFVKESKQDESGMPNNRFLAERTGGTYSTLKVQPAELEDSGVYFCASSRGQGKNTEAFFGQGTRLTVV.